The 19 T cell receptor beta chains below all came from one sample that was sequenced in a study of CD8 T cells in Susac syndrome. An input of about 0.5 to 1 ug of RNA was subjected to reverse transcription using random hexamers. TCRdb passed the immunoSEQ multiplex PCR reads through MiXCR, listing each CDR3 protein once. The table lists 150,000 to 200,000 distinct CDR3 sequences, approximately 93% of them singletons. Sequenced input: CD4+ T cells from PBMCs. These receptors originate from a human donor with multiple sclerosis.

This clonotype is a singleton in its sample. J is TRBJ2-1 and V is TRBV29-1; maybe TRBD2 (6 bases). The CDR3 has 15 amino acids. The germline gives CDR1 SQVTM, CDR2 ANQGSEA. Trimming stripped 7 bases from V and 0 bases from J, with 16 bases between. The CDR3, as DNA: TGCAGCGCGAGGCCAGCGGGCAACTCCTACAATGAGCAGTTCTTC. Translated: CSARPAGNSYNEQFF.

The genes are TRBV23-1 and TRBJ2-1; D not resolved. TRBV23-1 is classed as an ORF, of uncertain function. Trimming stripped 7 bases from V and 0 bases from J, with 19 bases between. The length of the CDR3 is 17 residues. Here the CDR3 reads CASIRPISSLSYNEQFF. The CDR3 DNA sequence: TGCGCCAGCATAAGGCCTATAAGTTCACTCTCCTACAATGAGCAGTTCTTC.

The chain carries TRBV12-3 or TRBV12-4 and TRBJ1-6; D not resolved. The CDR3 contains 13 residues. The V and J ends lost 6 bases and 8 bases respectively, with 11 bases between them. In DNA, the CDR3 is TGTGCCAGCAGCCAAGACACGGATTCACCCCTCCACTTT. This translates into CASSQDTDSPLHF.

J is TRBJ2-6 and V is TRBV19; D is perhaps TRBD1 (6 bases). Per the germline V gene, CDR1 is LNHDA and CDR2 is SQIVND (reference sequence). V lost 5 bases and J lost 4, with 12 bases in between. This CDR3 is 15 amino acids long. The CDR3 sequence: CASSLFRGGANVLTF. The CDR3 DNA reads TGTGCCAGTAGTCTATTTAGGGGGGGGGCCAACGTCCTGACTTTC.

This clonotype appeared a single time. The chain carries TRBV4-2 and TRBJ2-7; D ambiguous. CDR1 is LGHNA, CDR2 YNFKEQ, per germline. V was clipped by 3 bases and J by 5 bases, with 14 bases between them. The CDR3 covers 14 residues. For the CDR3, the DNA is TGTGCCAGCAGCCACAGAGCGTTCGAGGACGAGCAGTACTTC. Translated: CASSHRAFEDEQYF.

The CDR3 nucleotides are TGTGCCAGCACGCCCACCTGGGCAGGGAACTATGGCTACACCTTC. Translating it yields CASTPTWAGNYGYTF. The V gene is TRBV5-4, the J gene TRBJ1-2; D might be TRBD1 (5 bases). The CDR3 totals 15 residues. Germline V gene sequence: CDR1 SGHNT, CDR2 YYREEE (reference sequence). The V end was cut by 6 bases, the J end by 2 bases, with 17 bases between. The full variable domain, with the rest looked up from reference TRBV5-4 and TRBJ1-2, is ETGVTQSPTHLIKTRGQQVTLRCSSQSGHNTVSWYQQALGQGPQFIFQYYREEENGRGNFPPRFSGLQFPNYSSELNVNALELDDSALYLCASTPTWAGNYGYTFGSGTRLTVV.

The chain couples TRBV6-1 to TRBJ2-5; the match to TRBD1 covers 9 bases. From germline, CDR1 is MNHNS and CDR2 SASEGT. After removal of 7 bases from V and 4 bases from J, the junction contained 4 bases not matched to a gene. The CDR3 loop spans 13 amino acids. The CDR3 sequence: CASNRGQLETQYF. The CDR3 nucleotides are TGTGCCAGCAACAGGGGGCAATTAGAGACCCAGTACTTC.

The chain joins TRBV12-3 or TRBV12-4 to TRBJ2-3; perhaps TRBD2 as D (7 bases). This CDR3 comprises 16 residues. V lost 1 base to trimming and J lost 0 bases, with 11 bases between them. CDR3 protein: CASSLGGGTSTDTQYF. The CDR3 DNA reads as TGTGCCAGCAGTTTAGGCGGGGGCACTAGCACAGATACGCAGTATTTT.

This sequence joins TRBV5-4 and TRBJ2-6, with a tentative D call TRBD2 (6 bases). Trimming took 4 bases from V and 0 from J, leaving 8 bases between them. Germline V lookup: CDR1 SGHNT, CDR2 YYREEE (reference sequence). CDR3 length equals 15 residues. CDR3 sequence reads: CASSPDYSGANVLTF. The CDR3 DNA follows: TGTGCCAGCAGCCCGGACTACTCTGGGGCCAACGTCCTGACTTTC.

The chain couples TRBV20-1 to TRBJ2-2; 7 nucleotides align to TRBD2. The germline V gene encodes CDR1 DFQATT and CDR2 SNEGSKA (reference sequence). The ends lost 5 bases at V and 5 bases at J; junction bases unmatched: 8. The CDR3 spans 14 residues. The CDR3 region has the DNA TGCAGTGCTGCCCGGGAGGTTCGGACCGGGGAGCTGTTTTTT. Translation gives CSAAREVRTGELFF.

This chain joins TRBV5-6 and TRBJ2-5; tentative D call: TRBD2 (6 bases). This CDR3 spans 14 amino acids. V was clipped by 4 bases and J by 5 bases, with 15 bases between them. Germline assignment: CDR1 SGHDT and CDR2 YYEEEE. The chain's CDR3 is CASSRVTSLETQYF. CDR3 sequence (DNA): TGTGCCAGCAGCCGGGTTACTAGCCTGGAGACCCAGTACTTC. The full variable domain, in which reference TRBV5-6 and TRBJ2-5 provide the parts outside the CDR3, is DAGVTQSPTHLIKTRGQQVTLRCSPKSGHDTVSWYQQALGQGPQFIFQYYEEEERQRGNFPDRFSGHQFPNYSSELNVNALLLGDSALYLCASSRVTSLETQYFGPGTRLLVL.

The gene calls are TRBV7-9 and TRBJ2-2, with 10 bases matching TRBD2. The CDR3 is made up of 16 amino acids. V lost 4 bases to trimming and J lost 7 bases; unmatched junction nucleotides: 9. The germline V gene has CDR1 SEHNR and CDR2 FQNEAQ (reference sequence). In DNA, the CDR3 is TGTGCCAGCAGCTCGCTAGCGGGAGTCGGTGACGGGGAGCTGTTTTTT. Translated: CASSSLAGVGDGELFF.

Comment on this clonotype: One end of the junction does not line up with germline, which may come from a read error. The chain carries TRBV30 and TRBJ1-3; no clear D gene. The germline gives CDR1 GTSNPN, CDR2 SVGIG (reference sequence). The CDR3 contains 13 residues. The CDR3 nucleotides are TGTGCCTGGAGTGATGGGCCAGGAAACACCACATATTTT. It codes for CAWSDGPGNTTYF.

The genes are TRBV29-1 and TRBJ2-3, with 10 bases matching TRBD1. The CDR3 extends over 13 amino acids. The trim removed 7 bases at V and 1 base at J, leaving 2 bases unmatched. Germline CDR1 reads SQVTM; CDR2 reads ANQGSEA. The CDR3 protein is CSAGTGGTDTQYF. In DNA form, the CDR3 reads TGCAGCGCAGGGACAGGGGGCACAGATACGCAGTATTTT.

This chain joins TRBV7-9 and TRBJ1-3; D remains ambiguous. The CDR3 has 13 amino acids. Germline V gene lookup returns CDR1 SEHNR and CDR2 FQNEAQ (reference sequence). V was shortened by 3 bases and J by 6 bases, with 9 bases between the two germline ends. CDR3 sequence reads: CASSFAAENTIYF. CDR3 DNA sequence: TGTGCCAGCAGCTTCGCAGCTGAAAACACCATATATTTT.

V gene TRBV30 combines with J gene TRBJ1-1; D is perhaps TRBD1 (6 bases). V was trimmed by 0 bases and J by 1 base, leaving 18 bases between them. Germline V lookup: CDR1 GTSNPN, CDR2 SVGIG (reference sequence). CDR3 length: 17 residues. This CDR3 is CAWSVQQTTGQNTEAFF. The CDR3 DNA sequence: TGTGCCTGGAGTGTACAGCAGACAACAGGGCAGAACACTGAAGCTTTCTTT.

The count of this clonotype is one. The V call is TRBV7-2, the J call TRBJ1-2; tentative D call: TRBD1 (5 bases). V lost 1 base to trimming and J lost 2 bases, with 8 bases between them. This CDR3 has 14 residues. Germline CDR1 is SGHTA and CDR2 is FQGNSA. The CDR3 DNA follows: TGTGCCAGCAGCTTAGTCAGGGACAACTATGGCTACACCTTC. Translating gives CASSLVRDNYGYTF.

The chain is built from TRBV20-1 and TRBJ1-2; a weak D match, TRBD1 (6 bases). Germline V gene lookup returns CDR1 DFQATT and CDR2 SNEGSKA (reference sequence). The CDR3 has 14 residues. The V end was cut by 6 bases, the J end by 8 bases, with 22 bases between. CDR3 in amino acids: CSARSGHSSWGYTF. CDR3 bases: TGCAGTGCCCGGTCGGGACACTCATCGTGGGGCTACACCTTC.

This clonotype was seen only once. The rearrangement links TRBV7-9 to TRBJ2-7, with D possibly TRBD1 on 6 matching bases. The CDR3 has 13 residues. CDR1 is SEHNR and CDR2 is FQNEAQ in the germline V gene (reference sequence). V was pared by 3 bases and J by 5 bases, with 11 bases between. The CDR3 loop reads CASSFTGSHEQYF. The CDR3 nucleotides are TGTGCCAGCAGCTTCACAGGGAGCCACGAGCAGTACTTC.